The 27 T cell receptor beta chains given below trace back to one sample, sequenced in a study of a mutant IDH1 vaccine in newly diagnosed glioma. This sample's time point: week 35, safety follow-up. The vaccine gave 300 ug of a 20-mer mutant IDH1 peptide subcutaneously per dose. Assay: immunoSEQ multiplex PCR; the TCRdb copy retains only in-frame clones and omits some. The data hold 60,000 to 65,000 clones, with roughly 79% observed a single time. These receptors' antigens are unknown. The specimen was PBMCs, collected from a glioma patient whose treatment included an IDH1 peptide vaccine. The receptors shown here come from a man aged 40-49 years with glioma.

The chain is built from TRBV9 and TRBJ1-1, with 7 nucleotides matching TRBD1. Trimming removed 0 bases from V and 3 bases from J; junction bases left unmatched: 11. The germline CDR1 and CDR2 sequences are SGDLS and YYNGEE. This CDR3 spans 17 amino acids. The CDR3 nucleotides are TGTGCCAGCAGCGTAGACTCCCCGACAGGGATTCACACTGAAGCTTTCTTT. The encoded protein is CASSVDSPTGIHTEAFF.

This chain joins TRBV5-5 and TRBJ2-3; TRBD2 matches 7 bases. This CDR3 contains 18 residues. Germline trimming cut 0 bases from V and 0 bases from J; bases unmatched to any gene: 10. Looked up from germline, CDR1 is SGHKS and CDR2 is YYEKEE (reference sequence). The CDR3 DNA is TGTGCCAGCAGCTTGGTGGCTAGCGGAGTGACTAGCACAGATACGCAGTATTTT. This encodes CASSLVASGVTSTDTQYF.

Comment on this clone: Other nucleotide sequences in the sample specify the same CDR3. The chain combines TRBV29-1 with TRBJ2-6; D remains ambiguous. Germline V lookup: CDR1 SQVTM, CDR2 ANQGSEA. The length of the CDR3 is 13 residues. Trimming stripped 4 bases from V and 0 bases from J, with 4 bases between. CDR3 protein: CSVVGSGANVLTF. The CDR3 region has the DNA TGCAGCGTTGTCGGCTCTGGGGCCAACGTCCTGACTTTC.

CDR3 sequence reads: CASSHPPGGREKLFF. CDR3 nucleotides: TGTGCCAGCAGTCACCCCCCGGGGGGGCGAGAAAAACTGTTTTTT. This chain links TRBV28 with TRBJ1-4; D may be TRBD1 (6 bases). The CDR3 is 15 amino acids. Trimming pared 5 bases from V and 8 bases from J, leaving 18 bases between. Germline V gene data show CDR1 as MDHEN and CDR2 as SYDVKM.

The chain couples TRBV5-1 to TRBJ2-1; 8 positions agree with TRBD1. The CDR3 spans 12 residues. The V and J ends lost 4 bases and 13 bases, in that order; junction bases with no gene match: 7. CDR1 is SGHRS, CDR2 YFSETQ, per germline. This CDR3 reads CASSLTGDTQFF. CDR3 nucleotide sequence: TGCGCCAGCAGCCTGACAGGGGACACACAGTTCTTC.

The chain joins TRBV6-6 to TRBJ1-3, with D tentatively TRBD1 (6 bases). This CDR3 region has 15 residues. Germline CDR1 and CDR2: MNHNY and SVGAGI (reference sequence). V dropped 2 bases and J dropped 4 bases, with 12 bases sitting between them. CDR3 sequence (DNA): TGTGCCAGCAGTTACGGACAGCGTCTCGGAAACACCATATATTTT. This translates into CASSYGQRLGNTIYF.

This clone has only one observation. This sequence joins TRBV29-1 and TRBJ2-5, with D possibly TRBD1 on 6 matching bases. This CDR3 contains 12 residues. The V gene lost 4 bases and the J gene lost 3 bases, with 9 bases spanning the gap. The germline V gene encodes CDR1 SQVTM and CDR2 ANQGSEA. The CDR3 nucleotides are TGCAGCGTTGGGGGGCATAAAGAGACCCAGTACTTC. Encoded protein: CSVGGHKETQYF.

The rearrangement links TRBV4-3 to TRBJ2-7; 7 bases fit TRBD2. This CDR3 contains 15 residues. Germline V gene sequence: CDR1 LGHNA, CDR2 YSLEER. The trim removed 1 base at V and 4 bases at J, leaving 7 bases unmatched. CDR3 DNA: TGCGCCAGCAGCCAAGTTGTGGCTAGCGGTTACGAGCAGTACTTC. Protein sequence: CASSQVVASGYEQYF.

In its sample, this clone was seen once. The chain employs TRBV25-1 and TRBJ1-2, with D unclear. Trimming removed 4 bases at V and 4 bases at J, with 7 bases between. The length of the CDR3 is 12 residues. Germline V gene data show CDR1 as MGHDK and CDR2 as SYGVNS. CDR3 protein: CASSGYGYGYTF. CDR3 nucleotides: TGTGCCAGCAGTGGATATGGCTATGGCTACACCTTC.

This sequence joins TRBV9 and TRBJ2-1; D is unclear. Germline V gene data show CDR1 as SGDLS and CDR2 as YYNGEE. The CDR3 length is 15 residues. Between the trimmed V and J ends, which lost 0 bases and 3 bases, there was a span of 10 bases. The CDR3 loop is CASSVVRPDYNEQFF. In DNA, the CDR3 is TGTGCCAGCAGCGTAGTGAGGCCGGACTACAATGAGCAGTTCTTC.

The chain has TRBV7-2 and TRBJ1-2; TRBD1 matches at 7 bases. The CDR3 length is 13 residues. V was clipped by 3 bases and J by 6 bases; unmatched bases: 4. Germline CDR1 SGHTA, CDR2 FQGNSA. CDR3 nucleotides: TGTGCCAGCAGCTTTCAGGGGGTGGATGGCTACACCTTC. Amino acid sequence: CASSFQGVDGYTF.

The J gene is TRBJ2-5, the V gene TRBV6-5; the match to TRBD1 covers 10 bases. The CDR3 is 14 amino acids. From germline, CDR1 is MNHEY and CDR2 SVGAGI. The junction had 7 bases not matched to a gene; V was cut back by 7 bases and J by 5 bases. The CDR3 sequence: CASTGDRGEETQYF. Written as DNA, the CDR3 is TGTGCCAGCACCGGGGACAGGGGAGAGGAGACCCAGTACTTC.

The rearrangement joins TRBV29-1 to TRBJ1-3; D is ambiguous. Germline CDR1 is SQVTM and CDR2 is ANQGSEA. The CDR3 totals 13 residues. Between the trimmed V and J ends, which lost 3 bases and 4 bases, there was a span of 10 bases. In nucleotides, the CDR3 is TGCAGCGTTGACCCGGCGGAGGGAAACACCATATATTTT. Translation gives CSVDPAEGNTIYF.

V gene TRBV23-1 combines with J gene TRBJ2-7, with TRBD1 identical over 7 bases. TRBV23-1 is given ORF status, its function remaining uncertain. The CDR3 consists of 16 residues. V was pared by 2 bases and J by 1 base, with 8 bases of the junction left unmatched. CDR3 sequence: CASSQPGTDMSYEQYF. DNA of the CDR3: TGCGCCAGCAGTCAACCCGGGACAGATATGTCCTACGAGCAGTACTTC.

This chain links TRBV4-3 with TRBJ1-2, with a tentative D call TRBD1 (5 bases). The germline V and J ends were trimmed by 0 bases and 2 bases, with 7 bases remaining between them. This CDR3 contains 14 residues. Germline CDR1 is LGHNA and CDR2 is YSLEER. The CDR3 DNA is TGCGCCAGCAGCCAAGACCGGGACAACTATGGCTACACCTTC. It is translated as CASSQDRDNYGYTF.

CDR3 region: CASSESMRQGETKAFF. As DNA, the CDR3 is TGCGCCAGCAGTGAGTCGATGCGACAGGGGGAGACGAAGGCTTTCTTT. The genes are TRBV10-1 and TRBJ1-1, with TRBD1 matching over 9 bases. V was pared by 0 bases and J by 11 bases, with 13 bases of the junction left unmatched. The germline gives CDR1 WNHNN, CDR2 SYGVQD (reference sequence). The CDR3 sequence is 16 residues long.

This clone came up once. The chain carries TRBV7-2 and TRBJ2-1; 11 bases are shared with TRBD2. CDR1 and CDR2 from the germline V gene are SGHTA and FQGNSA. Losses at the gene ends were 6 bases for V and 6 bases for J; bases not matched to a gene: 10. The CDR3 has 16 amino acids. The CDR3 DNA is TGTGCCAGCAGTCCTCTTAGCGGGAGGGCAGTCAATGAGCAGTTCTTC. Protein: CASSPLSGRAVNEQFF.

The gene calls are TRBV7-2 and TRBJ2-1, with 8 bases fitting TRBD1. V was pared by 5 bases and J by 3 bases, with 6 bases of the junction left unmatched. This CDR3 region has 15 residues. CDR1 and CDR2 (germline): SGHTA, FQGNSA. CDR3 DNA sequence: TGTGCCAGCAGCCCTTCGGACAGGGTCTACAATGAGCAGTTCTTC. This codes for CASSPSDRVYNEQFF.

This clone was detected once. The chain links TRBV2 to TRBJ2-7, with D perhaps matching TRBD2 (5 bases). The V and J ends lost 3 bases and 6 bases respectively, with 6 bases between them. CDR1 is SNHLY, CDR2 FYNNEI, per germline. There are 11 residues in the CDR3. CDR3 DNA: TGTGCCAGCAGTGATGAGGGCGAGCAGTACTTC. Translated, it gives CASSDEGEQYF.

The chain carries TRBV6-5 and TRBJ2-2; tentative D call: TRBD2 (5 bases). The germline gives CDR1 MNHEY, CDR2 SVGAGI. The V end was cut by 1 base, the J end by 1 base, with 10 bases between. This CDR3 region has 16 residues. The CDR3 DNA reads as TGTGCCAGCAGTTACTTTTCCGGGATGAACACCGGGGAGCTGTTTTTT. This codes for CASSYFSGMNTGELFF.

The chain has TRBV10-3 and TRBJ2-1; possible D gene TRBD1, 6 bases. The CDR3 consists of 14 residues. With 11 bases removed from V and 2 bases from J, the gap between germline ends came to 16 bases. From germline, CDR1 is ENHRY and CDR2 SYGVKD. The CDR3 DNA sequence: TGTGCCGCAATACAGGGAGCAGCCTACAATGAGCAGTTCTTC. Translating gives CAAIQGAAYNEQFF.

The DNA for the CDR3 is TGTGCCAGCAGCCCTAGGGAAGGGCGAGAGACCCAGTACTTC. It specifies CASSPREGRETQYF. The J gene is TRBJ2-5, the V gene TRBV5-6; the D is unclear. V shed 4 bases and J shed 4 bases, with 14 bases lying between them. Germline-derived CDR1 and CDR2 are SGHDT and YYEEEE. The CDR3 runs 14 residues. Complete variable domain (other parts from reference TRBV5-6 and TRBJ2-5): DAGVTQSPTHLIKTRGQQVTLRCSPKSGHDTVSWYQQALGQGPQFIFQYYEEEERQRGNFPDRFSGHQFPNYSSELNVNALLLGDSALYLCASSPREGRETQYFGPGTRLLVL.

The chain has TRBV6-5 and TRBJ2-3; 11 bases align to TRBD1. The CDR3 totals 15 residues. Trimming removed 5 bases from V and 5 bases from J; junction bases left unmatched: 6. Germline CDR1 MNHEY, CDR2 SVGAGI. CDR3 region: CASSPWDRGEDTQYF. The CDR3 DNA reads TGTGCCAGCAGTCCCTGGGACAGGGGGGAAGATACGCAGTATTTT.

This chain connects TRBV5-5 to TRBJ2-5, with D tentatively TRBD1 or TRBD2 (5 bases each). Germline loops: CDR1 SGHKS, CDR2 YYEKEE (reference sequence). This CDR3 has 15 residues. Trimming shortened V by 0 bases and J by 3 bases, and 12 bases separated the two germline ends. Here the CDR3 reads CASSLAPWGKETQYF. The DNA of the CDR3 is TGTGCCAGCAGCTTGGCGCCCTGGGGGAAAGAGACCCAGTACTTC. Drawing the rest from reference TRBV5-5 and TRBJ2-5, the complete variable domain is DAGVTQSPTHLIKTRGQQVTLRCSPISGHKSVSWYQQVLGQGPQFIFQYYEKEERGRGNFPDRFSARQFPNYSSELNVNALLLGDSALYLCASSLAPWGKETQYFGPGTRLLVL.

V is TRBV20-1 and J is TRBJ2-1; D remains ambiguous. Germline V gene data show CDR1 as DFQATT and CDR2 as SNEGSKA (reference sequence). The CDR3 is 10 amino acids. The ends were cut back, 6 bases at V and 7 bases at J, with 7 bases in the middle. The CDR3 sequence is CSADGNEQFF. The CDR3 DNA reads as TGCAGTGCAGACGGGAATGAGCAGTTCTTC.

This clone was seen just once. The V call is TRBV27, the J call TRBJ2-7; unclear D gene. The CDR3 has 14 residues. Germline assignment: CDR1 MNHEY and CDR2 SMNVEV (reference sequence). Trimming left V 3 bases short and J 1 base short, with 10 bases between. The CDR3 sequence is CASSFSTRSYEQYF. In DNA form, the CDR3 reads TGTGCCAGCAGTTTTTCCACTCGATCCTACGAGCAGTACTTC.

This chain connects TRBV18 to TRBJ2-7; D ambiguous. The V gene's germline CDR1 is KGHSH and CDR2 LQKENI. The V and J ends lost 2 bases and 2 bases respectively, with 13 bases between them. The CDR3 loop spans 15 amino acids. CDR3 nucleotide sequence: TGTGCCAGCTCACCATACGGCACACCGGCCTACGAGCAGTACTTC. Amino acids: CASSPYGTPAYEQYF.